This T cell receptor beta chain was sequenced during a study of Ad26.COV2.S vaccination and SARS-CoV-2 variants. Overall study context: Sample donor was a member of the COV1001 Ad26.COV2.S trial arm.

Trimming removed 5 bases at V and 0 bases at J, with 2 bases between. CDR3 size: 13 residues. The germline V gene encodes CDR1 SGHAT and CDR2 FQNNGV. Specified treatment: about 20 received Ad26.COV2.S at low or high dose, single or two shots; 5 received placebo; per-sample allocation not given. The study sampled participants on day 63 after the first vaccine or placebo injection. Data came from immunoSEQ multiplex PCR; TCRdb stores just in-frame clones and leaves some out. The sample holds approximately 410,000 clones, around 89% seen once. This clone was picked up one time. Its antigen is undetermined. Study observations and caveats: Recipients of either vaccine or placebo displayed similar breadth of non-spike TCRs. While placebo recipients had lower spike-specific TCR breadth, vaccine recipients had more.

The clonotype comes from a person aged 18-60 years who received the Ad26.COV2.S COVID-19 vaccine or a placebo. This material consisted of peripheral blood, taken in a trial of Ad26.COV2.S vaccine versus placebo. V is TRBV11-2 and J is TRBJ1-6; D gene uncertain. The CDR3 DNA reads TGTGCCAGCAGCAGCTCCTATAATTCACCCCTCCACTTT. Amino acid sequence: CASSSSYNSPLHF.